This T cell receptor beta chain stems from a study of Graves' ophthalmopathy and Graves' hyperthyroidism. Looking at the study overall: Hyperthyroidism counted as stable given no ophthalmopathy within 18 months of follow-up.

Beta-chain TCR CDR3 regions were amplified from RNA transcripts. RT-PCR was first run with HTBI primers, then multiplex PCR in a second round. TCRdb processed the multiplex PCR reads anew with MiXCR; each CDR3 protein has one entry. The sample contains over a million distinct CDR3 sequences, 36% of which appear only once. Study results and caveats: Most clonotypes expanded in thyroid above 0.001 frequency were present in blood too. Distinction of ophthalmopathy from stable hyperthyroidism by a 13-signature model reached 85% to 90% sensitivity and 81.08% specificity.

Patients newly diagnosed with hyperthyroidism, under 2 months' duration, were aged 18 to 65, the study reports. In its sample, this clonotype was seen many times. The antigen is undetermined. V was pared by 0 bases and J by 5 bases, with 13 bases between. Germline values: CDR1 SQVTM, CDR2 ANQGSEA. The CDR3 runs to 14 residues. The sequenced sample was peripheral blood or thyroid tissue (not recorded which). This clonotype was sampled from an adult man with Graves' hyperthyroidism. The chain has TRBV29-1 and TRBJ2-5; D may be TRBD2 (5 bases). This CDR3 reads CSVEDDGIFETQYF. Here the CDR3 DNA reads TGCAGCGTTGAAGATGACGGGATTTTTGAGACCCAGTACTTC. The full variable domain, with the rest looked up from reference TRBV29-1 and TRBJ2-5, is SAVISQKPSRDICQRGTSLTIQCQVDSQVTMMFWYRQQPGQSLTLIATANQGSEATYESGFVIDKFPISRPNLTFSTLTVSNMSPEDSSIYLCSVEDDGIFETQYFGPGTRLLVL.